These T cell receptor beta chains were read from a single sample in a study of technical replicates of blood from a few donors. The table came from immunoSEQ multiplex PCR; TCRdb's copy has only in-frame clones and leaves some out. Of about 84,000 clones listed, about 98% are singletons. The sequenced material came from T cells isolated from PBMCs. Receptors originate from a human donor in good health. CDR3s include the opening cysteine and the closing phenylalanine or tryptophan. Each record gives: D gene, J gene, V gene, clone size, CDR3 protein, CDR3 DNA. The D gene is left open where the match is weak. Size is stated for part of the rows, as once, few or many counts, or as a class when the clone is expanded.

D gene: .; J gene: TRBJ1-1; V gene: TRBV27; clone size: .; CDR3 protein: CASSFGGLNTEAFF; CDR3 DNA: TGTGCCAGCAGTTTTGGGGGCCTGAACACTGAAGCTTTCTTT
D gene: .; J gene: TRBJ1-1; V gene: TRBV6-5; clone size: .; CDR3 protein: CASSYSIQGAGTEAFF; CDR3 DNA: TGTGCCAGCAGTTACTCGATACAGGGAGCTGGCACTGAAGCTTTCTTT
D gene: TRBD1; J gene: TRBJ2-5; V gene: TRBV14; clone size: .; CDR3 protein: CASSRHFLDRGPQYF; CDR3 DNA: TGTGCCAGCAGCCGGCACTTTCTGGACAGGGGGCCCCAGTACTTC
D gene: .; J gene: TRBJ2-7; V gene: TRBV29-1; clone size: .; CDR3 protein: CSVAGQGYEQYF; CDR3 DNA: TGCAGCGTTGCGGGCCAGGGGTACGAGCAGTACTTC
D gene: .; J gene: TRBJ2-7; V gene: TRBV10-3; clone size: .; CDR3 protein: CAISGSPLMESYEQYF; CDR3 DNA: TGTGCCATCAGTGGGAGCCCCCTGATGGAGTCCTACGAGCAGTACTTC
D gene: .; J gene: TRBJ1-1; V gene: TRBV7-6; clone size: .; CDR3 protein: CASSSTRGANTEAFF; CDR3 DNA: TGTGCCAGCAGCTCCACCAGAGGAGCGAACACTGAAGCTTTCTTT
D gene: .; J gene: TRBJ1-5; V gene: TRBV5-6; clone size: .; CDR3 protein: CASSLGGHYSNQPQHF; CDR3 DNA: TGTGCCAGCAGCTTGGGGGGGCACTATAGCAATCAGCCCCAGCATTTT
D gene: TRBD1; J gene: TRBJ2-5; V gene: TRBV28; clone size: once; CDR3 protein: CASSYPNLWRQGARETQYF; CDR3 DNA: TGTGCCAGCAGTTACCCTAACTTGTGGCGACAGGGGGCGCGAGAGACCCAGTACTTC
D gene: .; J gene: TRBJ1-1; V gene: TRBV27; clone size: .; CDR3 protein: CASSLWGRVNTEAFF; CDR3 DNA: TGTGCCAGCAGTTTATGGGGCAGGGTGAACACTGAAGCTTTCTTT
D gene: .; J gene: TRBJ2-7; V gene: TRBV28; clone size: .; CDR3 protein: CASSSASVRGLTYEQYF; CDR3 DNA: TGTGCCAGCAGTTCCGCCTCCGTCAGGGGCCTGACCTACGAGCAGTACTTC
D gene: TRBD2; J gene: TRBJ2-7; V gene: TRBV5-1; clone size: .; CDR3 protein: CASSFGTSDEQYF; CDR3 DNA: TGCGCCAGCAGCTTTGGGACTAGCGACGAGCAGTACTTC
D gene: .; J gene: TRBJ1-1; V gene: TRBV5-1; clone size: .; CDR3 protein: CASSLATGVTEAFF; CDR3 DNA: TGCGCCAGCAGCTTGGCCACAGGAGTCACTGAAGCTTTCTTT
D gene: .; J gene: TRBJ1-6; V gene: TRBV6-5; clone size: once; CDR3 protein: CASSYWGQGHSPLHF; CDR3 DNA: TGTGCCAGCAGTTACTGGGGTCAGGGCCATTCACCCCTCCACTTT
D gene: TRBD1; J gene: TRBJ1-1; V gene: TRBV7-8; clone size: .; CDR3 protein: CASSSWTGVNTEAFF; CDR3 DNA: TGTGCCAGCAGCTCTTGGACAGGGGTGAACACTGAAGCTTTCTTT
D gene: TRBD1; J gene: TRBJ1-2; V gene: TRBV6-6; clone size: .; CDR3 protein: CASTEQGAHYGYTF; CDR3 DNA: TGTGCCAGCACCGAACAGGGGGCTCACTATGGCTACACCTTC
D gene: .; J gene: TRBJ1-2; V gene: TRBV5-6; clone size: .; CDR3 protein: CASRSGRDGYGYTF; CDR3 DNA: TGTGCCAGCAGGTCCGGACGGGATGGCTATGGCTACACCTTC
D gene: .; J gene: TRBJ2-3; V gene: TRBV7-9; clone size: .; CDR3 protein: CASSLVGRTTTDTQYF; CDR3 DNA: TGTGCCAGCAGCTTAGTTGGGCGAACAACCACAGATACGCAGTATTTT
D gene: TRBD1; J gene: TRBJ1-5; V gene: TRBV9; clone size: .; CDR3 protein: CASSGQGAGQPQHF; CDR3 DNA: TGTGCCAGCAGCGGACAGGGGGCGGGTCAGCCCCAGCATTTT
D gene: TRBD1; J gene: TRBJ1-1; V gene: TRBV18; clone size: .; CDR3 protein: CASSPRGQGATEAFF; CDR3 DNA: TGTGCCAGCTCACCACGCGGACAGGGGGCGACTGAAGCTTTCTTT
D gene: TRBD2; J gene: TRBJ2-3; V gene: TRBV5-6; clone size: .; CDR3 protein: CASSSQREPLTDTQYF; CDR3 DNA: TGTGCCAGCAGCTCTCAGCGGGAGCCTCTCACAGATACGCAGTATTTT
D gene: .; J gene: TRBJ2-5; V gene: TRBV5-6; clone size: .; CDR3 protein: CASRSGETQYF; CDR3 DNA: TGTGCCAGCAGGTCAGGAGAGACCCAGTACTTC
D gene: TRBD2; J gene: TRBJ2-3; V gene: TRBV5-1; clone size: .; CDR3 protein: CASSLLAGETDTQYF; CDR3 DNA: TGCGCCAGCAGCTTGTTAGCGGGAGAGACAGATACGCAGTATTTT
D gene: .; J gene: TRBJ2-1; V gene: TRBV28; clone size: .; CDR3 protein: CASRTETRYLHNEQFF; CDR3 DNA: TGTGCCAGCAGGACCGAAACTAGATATCTCCACAATGAGCAGTTCTTC
D gene: TRBD1; J gene: TRBJ1-2; V gene: TRBV6-6; clone size: once; CDR3 protein: CASGQGTSSGYTF; CDR3 DNA: TGTGCCAGCGGACAGGGGACGAGTTCTGGCTACACCTTC
D gene: .; J gene: TRBJ1-2; V gene: TRBV5-4; clone size: .; CDR3 protein: CASVDFRTVPYGYTF; CDR3 DNA: TGTGCCAGCGTTGATTTCCGAACAGTACCTTATGGCTACACCTTC
D gene: TRBD1; J gene: TRBJ1-2; V gene: TRBV4-2; clone size: once; CDR3 protein: CASSQDTTGDSLNYGYTF; CDR3 DNA: TGTGCCAGCAGCCAAGATACGACAGGGGACTCCCTTAACTATGGCTACACCTTC
D gene: .; J gene: TRBJ1-4; V gene: TRBV19; clone size: .; CDR3 protein: CASSPHGTPEAEKLFF; CDR3 DNA: TGTGCCAGTAGCCCACACGGGACTCCGGAGGCGGAAAAACTGTTTTTT
D gene: TRBD2; J gene: TRBJ2-7; V gene: TRBV5-4; clone size: .; CDR3 protein: CASTDRGSGYEQYF; CDR3 DNA: TGTGCCAGCACGGATCGCGGGAGTGGCTACGAGCAGTACTTC
D gene: .; J gene: TRBJ2-2; V gene: TRBV11-2; clone size: .; CDR3 protein: CASRGRFGGELFF; CDR3 DNA: TGTGCCAGCCGGGGGAGATTCGGCGGGGAGCTGTTTTTT
D gene: TRBD1; J gene: TRBJ1-5; V gene: TRBV5-1; clone size: .; CDR3 protein: CASAPGGVSNQPQHF; CDR3 DNA: TGCGCCAGCGCCCCAGGGGGTGTTAGCAATCAGCCCCAGCATTTT
D gene: TRBD2; J gene: TRBJ2-7; V gene: TRBV28; clone size: .; CDR3 protein: CASSLRSLAAGGHYEQYF; CDR3 DNA: TGTGCCAGCAGTTTACGATCTCTGGCAGCGGGAGGGCACTACGAGCAGTACTTC
D gene: .; J gene: TRBJ1-3; V gene: TRBV27; clone size: once; CDR3 protein: CASSPYVGGTIYF; CDR3 DNA: TGTGCCAGCAGTCCGTATGTGGGGGGCACCATATATTTT
D gene: .; J gene: TRBJ1-2; V gene: TRBV15; clone size: .; CDR3 protein: CATSDSNYGYTF; CDR3 DNA: TGTGCCACCTCGGACAGTAACTATGGCTACACCTTC
D gene: .; J gene: TRBJ2-5; V gene: TRBV2; clone size: .; CDR3 protein: CASKTQYF; CDR3 DNA: TGTGCCAGTAAGACCCAGTACTTC
D gene: .; J gene: TRBJ2-2; V gene: TRBV6-5; clone size: .; CDR3 protein: CASSYSIGGAGELFF; CDR3 DNA: TGTGCCAGCAGTTACTCGATAGGGGGGGCCGGGGAGCTGTTTTTT
D gene: TRBD1; J gene: TRBJ2-1; V gene: TRBV19; clone size: .; CDR3 protein: CASSMTGGFNEQFF; CDR3 DNA: TGTGCCAGTAGTATGACAGGGGGTTTCAATGAGCAGTTCTTC
D gene: TRBD1; J gene: TRBJ2-3; V gene: TRBV27; clone size: .; CDR3 protein: CASSAQGTGSSRGDTDTQYF; CDR3 DNA: TGTGCCAGCAGTGCCCAAGGGACAGGGAGTTCCCGCGGAGACACAGATACGCAGTATTTT
D gene: TRBD1; J gene: TRBJ2-5; V gene: TRBV28; clone size: .; CDR3 protein: CASSYQGADETQYF; CDR3 DNA: TGTGCCAGCAGTTACCAGGGGGCGGACGAGACCCAGTACTTC
D gene: .; J gene: TRBJ2-5; V gene: TRBV12-1; clone size: .; CDR3 protein: CASSFRDLQGKETQYF; CDR3 DNA: TGTGCCAGCAGCTTTCGAGATTTACAGGGTAAAGAGACCCAGTACTTC
D gene: TRBD2; J gene: TRBJ2-1; V gene: TRBV10-1; clone size: .; CDR3 protein: CASSESFGSGRYEQFF; CDR3 DNA: TGCGCCAGCAGTGAGTCCTTTGGTAGCGGGAGATATGAGCAGTTCTTC
D gene: .; J gene: TRBJ1-1; V gene: TRBV7-9; clone size: .; CDR3 protein: CASILGGAQRNTEAFF; CDR3 DNA: TGTGCCAGCATTCTCGGTGGGGCCCAACGTAACACTGAAGCTTTCTTT
D gene: .; J gene: TRBJ2-5; V gene: TRBV30; clone size: .; CDR3 protein: CAWGNGAGQKETQYF; CDR3 DNA: TGTGCCTGGGGAAACGGGGCGGGACAGAAGGAGACCCAGTACTTC
D gene: .; J gene: TRBJ2-3; V gene: TRBV6-4; clone size: .; CDR3 protein: CANCGTRDSPTDTQYF; CDR3 DNA: TGTGCCAACTGTGGGACGAGGGACTCCCCCACAGATACGCAGTATTTT
D gene: TRBD1; J gene: TRBJ1-4; V gene: TRBV7-9; clone size: once; CDR3 protein: CASSRDRGSEKLFF; CDR3 DNA: TGTGCCAGCAGCCGGGACAGGGGAAGTGAAAAACTGTTTTTT
D gene: .; J gene: TRBJ2-4; V gene: TRBV19; clone size: .; CDR3 protein: CASSLGPVNIQYF; CDR3 DNA: TGTGCCAGTAGTTTAGGGCCCGTTAACATTCAGTACTTC
D gene: .; J gene: TRBJ2-1; V gene: TRBV28; clone size: once; CDR3 protein: CASSSDNEQFF; CDR3 DNA: TGTGCCAGCAGTTCTGACAATGAGCAGTTCTTC
D gene: .; J gene: TRBJ1-1; V gene: TRBV27; clone size: .; CDR3 protein: CASRQGPGGSTEAFF; CDR3 DNA: TGTGCCAGCCGGCAGGGGCCGGGTGGAAGCACTGAAGCTTTCTTT
D gene: TRBD1; J gene: TRBJ2-1; V gene: TRBV4-1; clone size: .; CDR3 protein: CASSQGGQGTDNEQFF; CDR3 DNA: TGCGCCAGCAGCCAAGGGGGACAGGGGACCGACAATGAGCAGTTCTTC
D gene: TRBD1; J gene: TRBJ1-5; V gene: TRBV7-8; clone size: .; CDR3 protein: CASSYLQGIYNQPQHF; CDR3 DNA: TGTGCCAGCAGCTATCTACAGGGGATTTACAATCAGCCCCAGCATTTT
D gene: TRBD2; J gene: TRBJ2-1; V gene: TRBV6-1; clone size: .; CDR3 protein: CASSEVGGSYNEQFF; CDR3 DNA: TGTGCCAGCAGTGAAGTGGGGGGGTCCTACAATGAGCAGTTCTTC